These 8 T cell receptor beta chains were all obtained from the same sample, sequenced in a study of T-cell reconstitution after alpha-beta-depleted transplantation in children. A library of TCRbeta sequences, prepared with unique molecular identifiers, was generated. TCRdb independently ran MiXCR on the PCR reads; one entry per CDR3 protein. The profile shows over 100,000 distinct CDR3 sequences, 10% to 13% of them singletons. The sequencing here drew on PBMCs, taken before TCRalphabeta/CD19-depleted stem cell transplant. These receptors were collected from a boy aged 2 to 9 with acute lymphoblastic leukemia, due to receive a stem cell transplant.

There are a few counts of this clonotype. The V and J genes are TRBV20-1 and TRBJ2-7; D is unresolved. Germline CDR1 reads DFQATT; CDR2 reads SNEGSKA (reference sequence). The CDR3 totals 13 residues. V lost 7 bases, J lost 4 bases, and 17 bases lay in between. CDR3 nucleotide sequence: TGCAGTGTCCCAACCCAGACTGCTTACGAGCAGTACTTC. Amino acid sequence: CSVPTQTAYEQYF.

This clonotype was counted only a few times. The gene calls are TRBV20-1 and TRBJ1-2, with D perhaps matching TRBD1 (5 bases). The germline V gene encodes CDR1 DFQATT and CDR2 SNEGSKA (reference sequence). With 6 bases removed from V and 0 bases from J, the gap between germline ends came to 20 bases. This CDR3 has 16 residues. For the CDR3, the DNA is TGCAGTGCAAAGGCCTGGGGGAAGCGATCTAACTATGGCTACACCTTC. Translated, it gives CSAKAWGKRSNYGYTF.

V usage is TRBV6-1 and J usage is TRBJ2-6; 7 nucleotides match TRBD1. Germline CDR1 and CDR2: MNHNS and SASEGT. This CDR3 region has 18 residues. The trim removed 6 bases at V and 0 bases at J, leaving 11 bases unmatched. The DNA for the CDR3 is TGTGCCAGCAGGAAAGTAGGACAGGACCTCTCTGGGGCCAACGTCCTGACTTTC. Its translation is CASRKVGQDLSGANVLTF.

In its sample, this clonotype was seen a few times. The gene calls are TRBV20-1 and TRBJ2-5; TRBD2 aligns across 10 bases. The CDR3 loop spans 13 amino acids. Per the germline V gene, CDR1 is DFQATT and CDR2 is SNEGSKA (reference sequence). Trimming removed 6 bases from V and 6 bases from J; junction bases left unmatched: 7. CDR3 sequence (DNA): TGCAGTGCCGAACCTAGCGGGAGACAGACCCAGTACTTC. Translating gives CSAEPSGRQTQYF.

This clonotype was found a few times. The CDR3 loop reads CASSYGPTTDTQYF. The CDR3 nucleotides are TGTGCCAGCAGCTACGGACCAACCACAGATACGCAGTATTTT. The chain recombines TRBV13 with TRBJ2-3; D is unresolved. The V gene's germline CDR1 is PRHDT and CDR2 FYEKMQ (reference sequence). V was cut by 4 bases and J by 2 bases, with 10 bases left in between. CDR3 length: 14 amino acids.

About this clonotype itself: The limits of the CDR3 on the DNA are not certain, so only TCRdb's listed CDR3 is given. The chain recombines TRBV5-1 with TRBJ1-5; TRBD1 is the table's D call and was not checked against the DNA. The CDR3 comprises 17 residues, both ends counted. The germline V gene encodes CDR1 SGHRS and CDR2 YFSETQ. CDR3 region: CASSLDGFGSGGQPQHF.

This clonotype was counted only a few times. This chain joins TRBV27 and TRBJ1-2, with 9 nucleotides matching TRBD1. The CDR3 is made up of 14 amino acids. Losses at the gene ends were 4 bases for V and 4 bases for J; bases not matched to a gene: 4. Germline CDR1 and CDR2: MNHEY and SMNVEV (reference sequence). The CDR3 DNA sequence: TGTGCCAGCAGTTCACGACAGGGGGGCTATGGCTACACCTTC. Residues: CASSSRQGGYGYTF.

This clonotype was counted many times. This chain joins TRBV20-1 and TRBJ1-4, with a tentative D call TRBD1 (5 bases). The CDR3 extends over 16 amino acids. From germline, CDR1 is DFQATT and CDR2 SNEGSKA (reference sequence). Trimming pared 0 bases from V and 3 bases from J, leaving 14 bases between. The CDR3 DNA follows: TGCAGTGCTAGAGATTATGGCGGGGGTCCTAATGAAAAACTGTTTTTT. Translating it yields CSARDYGGGPNEKLFF.